These T cell receptor beta chains were read from a single sample in a study of blood T cell repertoires in COVID-19. Some clones are missing from TCRdb's copy, which holds only in-frame ones; the method was immunoSEQ multiplex PCR. The table has about 160,000 clones, 82% seen once. The sequenced material came from peripheral blood. The source of these receptors is a woman aged 40 to 49 with COVID-19, enrolled during active disease. Each CDR3 is given without its conserved first and last residue. Fields, in order: V gene, J gene, D gene, clone size, CDR3 protein. A D gene is named only where the DNA matches it firmly. The size of a clone is reported for some rows only, either as once, few or many, or as a class for expanded clones.

TRBV29-1	TRBJ2-1	TRBD2	-	SARPGGNEQF
TRBV19	TRBJ1-3	-	-	ASSIGASGNTIY
TRBV4-1	TRBJ2-1	TRBD1	-	ASSPTGGTYNEQF
TRBV29-1	TRBJ2-7	TRBD1	-	SVEAGGSYEQY
TRBV28	TRBJ1-2	TRBD1	-	ASSLGGGRGYT
TRBV9	TRBJ2-7	-	-	ASSVGGLQSYEQY
TRBV19	TRBJ1-5	-	-	ASSVQIAQPQH
TRBV27	TRBJ2-2	-	-	ASSFRVGELF
TRBV6-5	TRBJ2-3	-	-	ASRVQGRGTDTQY
TRBV6-1	TRBJ2-3	-	-	ASSEALLPTDTQY
TRBV11-2	TRBJ2-3	TRBD1	-	ASSLVQGTNTQY
TRBV10-3	TRBJ2-1	TRBD2	-	AIGWGLAGDEQF
TRBV7-8	TRBJ1-3	-	-	ASSSGSGNTIY
TRBV5-4	TRBJ2-3	-	-	ASSWEDRLGTQY
TRBV3-1/TRBV3-2	TRBJ1-1	-	-	ASSPRPTGLGTEAF
TRBV6-2/TRBV6-3	TRBJ2-3	TRBD2	-	ASSTGLAGGRDTQY
TRBV15	TRBJ2-2	TRBD2	-	ATSRGTSGKGNGELF
TRBV5-1	TRBJ1-4	-	-	ASSLLRGEKLF
TRBV27	TRBJ1-1	-	-	ASSLTGVSLGTEAF
TRBV2	TRBJ1-1	TRBD1	-	ASRGGQGIF
TRBV19	TRBJ1-4	-	-	ASRPGTIRKSSEKLF
TRBV27	TRBJ2-7	-	-	ASSLSGGGSKAYEQY
TRBV27	TRBJ1-5	-	-	ASRAQTVSNQPQH
TRBV6-5	TRBJ2-1	TRBD1	-	ASSSDLGTDEQF
TRBV25-1	TRBJ2-2	-	-	ASDGGNTGELF
TRBV3-1/TRBV3-2	TRBJ1-2	-	-	ASSPVLAGLGYT
TRBV7-2	TRBJ2-7	TRBD1	medium-sized	ASSLSGTGASYEQY
TRBV6-6	TRBJ1-2	TRBD1	few	ASSYGRDRGSGYT
TRBV5-4	TRBJ1-1	-	few	ASSFGRNTEAF
TRBV6-5	TRBJ1-1	TRBD1	-	ASSLTGVAEAF
TRBV2	TRBJ1-3	-	-	ASSDGFSTGNTIY
TRBV7-2	TRBJ1-1	-	-	ASSLGIGDTEAF
TRBV10-3	TRBJ1-1	TRBD1	-	AIQDRGNTEAF
TRBV7-9	TRBJ2-5	-	-	ASSYGVWETQY
TRBV10-2	TRBJ1-3	-	-	ASSESWTIGNTIY
TRBV19	TRBJ2-1	-	once	ATSMGYSVYNEQF
TRBV28	TRBJ1-5	TRBD1	-	ASRGQGISNQPQH
TRBV11-2	TRBJ2-4	-	-	ASSPLGSLGQY
TRBV28	TRBJ2-1	-	-	ASSLGGNEQF
TRBV28	TRBJ1-3	-	few	ASGQGLGGNTIY
TRBV7-2	TRBJ1-1	TRBD1	-	ASSEQGRLAF
TRBV2	TRBJ2-1	TRBD1	-	ASSEPGQGGNEQF
TRBV2	TRBJ2-7	-	-	ASRGSWGRSYEQY
TRBV7-6	TRBJ1-6	-	-	ASSLLNSPLH
TRBV4-1	TRBJ2-1	TRBD1	-	ASSQGRQDRGINNEQF
TRBV5-8	TRBJ2-5	-	-	ASSPSSGPARRAQY
TRBV10-2	TRBJ2-5	TRBD2	few	AASGLAQTAQETQY
TRBV11-2	TRBJ2-2	TRBD2	-	ASSLFASGNTGELF
TRBV6-2/TRBV6-3	TRBJ2-5	-	-	ASSLLALQETQY
TRBV7-9	TRBJ1-5	-	-	ASSSGQSNQPQH
TRBV14	TRBJ2-7	TRBD2	-	ASSQEFGLGPDYEQY
TRBV2	TRBJ2-1	-	-	ASSLRGNEQF
TRBV19	TRBJ2-7	-	-	ASSPGKVGYEQY